These T cell receptor beta chains were read from a single sample in a study of T cells in Graves' hyperthyroidism and ophthalmopathy. TCRdb re-called the multiplex PCR reads with MiXCR, one entry per CDR3 protein. The sample has around 600,000 distinct CDR3 sequences, roughly 15% seen once; the top ten hold roughly an eighth. Sequenced material: blood. The receptor set was obtained from a woman aged 50 to 60 with Graves' ophthalmopathy. Both conserved end residues are part of each CDR3. A D gene is named only where the DNA matches it firmly. The size entry is marked missing in some rows and otherwise reads once, few, many or a size class.

d_call: -; clone_size: -; v_call: TRBV14; j_call: TRBJ2-1; cdr3_aa: CASSQGPGVTYNEQFF; cdr3_nt: TGTGCCAGCAGCCAAGGTCCGGGAGTCACCTACAATGAGCAGTTCTTC
d_call: -; clone_size: many; v_call: TRBV2; j_call: TRBJ2-3; cdr3_aa: CASIRESSTQYF; cdr3_nt: TGTGCCAGCATTAGAGAGAGTTCAACGCAGTATTTT
d_call: -; clone_size: -; v_call: TRBV18; j_call: TRBJ1-1; cdr3_aa: CASSRLGAMNTEAFF; cdr3_nt: TGTGCCAGCTCACGACTAGGGGCCATGAACACTGAAGCTTTCTTT
d_call: TRBD2; clone_size: many; v_call: TRBV6-1; j_call: TRBJ2-2; cdr3_aa: CASRRPAGLAGELFF; cdr3_nt: TGTGCCAGCAGACGACCAGCGGGGCTGGCCGGGGAGCTGTTTTTT
d_call: -; clone_size: -; v_call: TRBV7-2; j_call: TRBJ1-5; cdr3_aa: CASSLRDFQPQHF; cdr3_nt: TGTGCCAGCAGCTTACGGGACTTTCAGCCCCAGCATTTT
d_call: TRBD1; clone_size: many; v_call: TRBV5-1; j_call: TRBJ2-1; cdr3_aa: CASSLGQGDGYEQFF; cdr3_nt: TGCGCCAGCAGCTTGGGACAGGGGGATGGCTATGAGCAGTTCTTC
d_call: TRBD1; clone_size: many; v_call: TRBV6-1; j_call: TRBJ2-7; cdr3_aa: CATNRDRGLTLLLEQYF; cdr3_nt: TGTGCCACCAACCGGGACAGGGGATTGACCCTACTACTCGAGCAGTACTTC
d_call: -; clone_size: many; v_call: TRBV28; j_call: TRBJ1-1; cdr3_aa: CASSSRRNTEAFF; cdr3_nt: TGTGCCAGCAGTTCCAGGAGGAACACTGAAGCTTTCTTT
d_call: TRBD1; clone_size: -; v_call: TRBV15; j_call: TRBJ1-5; cdr3_aa: CATSGIQGSHLYGNQPQHF; cdr3_nt: TGTGCCACCAGCGGAATACAGGGGTCACATCTTTACGGCAATCAGCCCCAGCATTTT
d_call: -; clone_size: -; v_call: TRBV10-3; j_call: TRBJ1-5; cdr3_aa: CAISESAGISNQPQHF; cdr3_nt: TGTGCCATCAGTGAGTCGGCAGGAATCAGCAATCAGCCCCAGCATTTT
d_call: -; clone_size: many; v_call: TRBV20-1; j_call: TRBJ1-1; cdr3_aa: CSARGATNTEAFF; cdr3_nt: TGCAGTGCTAGAGGGGCTACGAACACTGAAGCTTTCTTT
d_call: -; clone_size: many; v_call: TRBV5-1; j_call: TRBJ2-3; cdr3_aa: CASSFPVSTDTQYF; cdr3_nt: TGCGCCAGCAGCTTCCCGGTGAGCACAGATACGCAGTATTTT
d_call: -; clone_size: many; v_call: TRBV7-2; j_call: TRBJ2-1; cdr3_aa: CASSLVVDFDNEQFF; cdr3_nt: TGTGCCAGCAGCTTAGTTGTGGACTTCGACAATGAGCAGTTCTTC
d_call: -; clone_size: -; v_call: TRBV7-3; j_call: TRBJ1-1; cdr3_aa: CASSLRRETENTEAFF; cdr3_nt: TGTGCCAGCAGCTTAAGACGTGAGACAGAGAACACTGAAGCTTTCTTT
d_call: TRBD2; clone_size: -; v_call: TRBV7-2; j_call: TRBJ2-1; cdr3_aa: CASSPWTSGILYNEQFF; cdr3_nt: TGTGCCAGCAGCCCCTGGACTAGCGGGATCCTCTACAATGAGCAGTTCTTC
d_call: -; clone_size: many; v_call: TRBV27; j_call: TRBJ2-3; cdr3_aa: CASSSRPTTDTQYF; cdr3_nt: TGTGCCAGCAGTTCCCGCCCAACCACAGATACGCAGTATTTT
d_call: TRBD1; clone_size: many; v_call: TRBV20-1; j_call: TRBJ2-3; cdr3_aa: CSAQTRQGTSTDTQYF; cdr3_nt: TGCAGTGCACAAACCCGACAGGGGACTAGCACAGATACGCAGTATTTT
d_call: -; clone_size: many; v_call: TRBV7-9; j_call: TRBJ2-7; cdr3_aa: CASSLSGPNEQYF; cdr3_nt: TGTGCCAGCAGCTTATCCGGGCCCAACGAGCAGTACTTC
d_call: -; clone_size: many; v_call: TRBV12-3/TRBV12-4; j_call: TRBJ1-2; cdr3_aa: CASSLARDPILGGYTF; cdr3_nt: TGTGCCAGCAGTTTAGCCCGGGACCCTATCTTGGGTGGCTACACCTTC
d_call: -; clone_size: few; v_call: TRBV28; j_call: TRBJ2-7; cdr3_aa: CASSLFPGEQYF; cdr3_nt: TGTGCCAGCAGTTTATTTCCGGGGGAACAGTACTTC
d_call: -; clone_size: many; v_call: TRBV18; j_call: TRBJ2-5; cdr3_aa: CASSEKETQYF; cdr3_nt: TGTGCCAGCTCAGAAAAAGAGACCCAGTACTTC
d_call: TRBD2; clone_size: many; v_call: TRBV12-3/TRBV12-4; j_call: TRBJ2-1; cdr3_aa: CASSPQLAGGNEQFF; cdr3_nt: TGTGCCAGCTCTCCTCAACTAGCGGGAGGCAATGAGCAGTTCTTC
d_call: -; clone_size: few; v_call: TRBV7-3; j_call: TRBJ1-6; cdr3_aa: CASSFEPGHPIHF; cdr3_nt: TGTGCCAGCAGCTTCGAACCGGGACACCCGATCCACTTT
d_call: -; clone_size: many; v_call: TRBV5-1; j_call: TRBJ2-1; cdr3_aa: CASSLPSGYNEQFF; cdr3_nt: TGCGCCAGCAGCTTGCCATCAGGCTACAATGAGCAGTTCTTC
d_call: -; clone_size: -; v_call: TRBV28; j_call: TRBJ1-1; cdr3_aa: CASSVEVLMAGNTEAFF; cdr3_nt: TGTGCCAGCAGTGTAGAAGTCCTTATGGCTGGGAACACTGAAGCTTTCTTT
d_call: TRBD1; clone_size: -; v_call: TRBV15; j_call: TRBJ1-1; cdr3_aa: CATSRGKTGMNTEAFF; cdr3_nt: TGTGCCACCAGCAGAGGAAAGACAGGGATGAACACTGAAGCTTTCTTT
d_call: -; clone_size: -; v_call: TRBV7-9; j_call: TRBJ2-1; cdr3_aa: CASSLIGPYSEQFF; cdr3_nt: TGTGCCAGCAGCTTAATTGGTCCGTACAGTGAGCAGTTCTTC
d_call: TRBD2; clone_size: -; v_call: TRBV29-1; j_call: TRBJ2-1; cdr3_aa: CSVQTSGRVNEQFF; cdr3_nt: TGCAGCGTCCAGACTAGCGGGAGGGTAAATGAGCAGTTCTTC
d_call: TRBD1; clone_size: -; v_call: TRBV6-9; j_call: TRBJ1-1; cdr3_aa: CASSYFLGQGYTEAFF; cdr3_nt: TGTGCCAGCAGTTACTTTTTGGGACAGGGCTACACTGAAGCTTTCTTT
d_call: -; clone_size: -; v_call: TRBV19; j_call: TRBJ2-3; cdr3_aa: CASSIGGVADTQYF; cdr3_nt: TGTGCCAGTAGTATTGGGGGAGTGGCAGATACGCAGTATTTT
d_call: TRBD2; clone_size: many; v_call: TRBV28; j_call: TRBJ2-5; cdr3_aa: CASSRLAGFVQETQYF; cdr3_nt: TGTGCCAGCAGCCGACTAGCGGGATTCGTTCAAGAGACCCAGTACTTC
d_call: -; clone_size: few; v_call: TRBV5-5; j_call: TRBJ1-4; cdr3_aa: CASSLAGVINEKLFF; cdr3_nt: TGTGCCAGCAGCTTGGCCGGGGTGATTAATGAAAAACTGTTTTTT
d_call: -; clone_size: few; v_call: TRBV20-1; j_call: TRBJ2-4; cdr3_aa: CSASFTRLGLGNIQYF; cdr3_nt: TGCAGTGCTAGTTTCACACGACTAGGCCTAGGAAACATTCAGTACTTC
d_call: TRBD2; clone_size: many; v_call: TRBV5-1; j_call: TRBJ2-3; cdr3_aa: CASSPGLAGAIMYTQYF; cdr3_nt: TGCGCCAGCAGCCCCGGACTAGCGGGAGCCATCATGTATACGCAGTATTTT
d_call: -; clone_size: -; v_call: TRBV6-2/TRBV6-3; j_call: TRBJ1-2; cdr3_aa: CASSYEGGGGYTF; cdr3_nt: TGTGCCAGCAGTTACGAAGGTGGGGGTGGCTACACCTTC
d_call: TRBD2; clone_size: -; v_call: TRBV20-1; j_call: TRBJ2-3; cdr3_aa: CSARDIAGGPPDTQYF; cdr3_nt: TGCAGTGCTAGAGATATAGCGGGAGGGCCTCCAGATACGCAGTATTTT
d_call: -; clone_size: many; v_call: TRBV11-1; j_call: TRBJ2-7; cdr3_aa: CASSYDRTGDYEQYF; cdr3_nt: TGTGCCAGCAGCTACGACAGGACGGGAGACTACGAGCAGTACTTC
d_call: -; clone_size: many; v_call: TRBV27; j_call: TRBJ1-5; cdr3_aa: CASSRDGRQHF; cdr3_nt: TGTGCCAGCAGCCGCGACGGGAGGCAGCATTTT
d_call: -; clone_size: -; v_call: TRBV6-2/TRBV6-3; j_call: TRBJ2-5; cdr3_aa: CASSYGAGYQETQYF; cdr3_nt: TGTGCCAGCAGTTACGGGGCAGGGTACCAAGAGACCCAGTACTTC
d_call: -; clone_size: -; v_call: TRBV10-2; j_call: TRBJ1-2; cdr3_aa: CASSEAGSYGYTF; cdr3_nt: TGCGCCAGCAGTGAGGCAGGGTCCTATGGCTACACCTTC
d_call: -; clone_size: many; v_call: TRBV12-5; j_call: TRBJ2-5; cdr3_aa: CASGLVVPLLAVPRGETQYF; cdr3_nt: TGTGCTAGTGGTTTGGTAGTTCCGTTGTTAGCGGTCCCGAGGGGAGAGACCCAGTACTTC
d_call: -; clone_size: -; v_call: TRBV5-1; j_call: TRBJ2-2; cdr3_aa: CASSGASAPTGELFF; cdr3_nt: TGCGCCAGCAGCGGTGCTAGCGCTCCCACCGGGGAGCTGTTTTTT
d_call: -; clone_size: -; v_call: TRBV6-2/TRBV6-3; j_call: TRBJ2-7; cdr3_aa: CASSSLRASEQYF; cdr3_nt: TGTGCCAGCAGTTCCCTCCGGGCATCCGAGCAGTACTTC
d_call: -; clone_size: many; v_call: TRBV11-2; j_call: TRBJ2-1; cdr3_aa: CASSFAQGLNEQFF; cdr3_nt: TGTGCCAGCAGCTTTGCGCAGGGGTTGAATGAGCAGTTCTTC
d_call: -; clone_size: few; v_call: TRBV20-1; j_call: TRBJ2-7; cdr3_aa: CSARVHQSNGGQYF; cdr3_nt: TGCAGTGCTAGAGTCCACCAAAGCAACGGTGGGCAGTACTTC
d_call: TRBD1; clone_size: many; v_call: TRBV6-2/TRBV6-3; j_call: TRBJ1-5; cdr3_aa: CASSSRDRGLMGNQPQHF; cdr3_nt: TGTGCCAGCAGTTCGAGGGACAGGGGCCTGATGGGCAATCAGCCCCAGCATTTT
d_call: TRBD2; clone_size: -; v_call: TRBV7-3; j_call: TRBJ2-1; cdr3_aa: CASSELKGTSGSPYNEQFF; cdr3_nt: TGTGCCAGCAGCGAATTGAAGGGGACTAGCGGGAGCCCCTACAATGAGCAGTTCTTC
d_call: TRBD2; clone_size: -; v_call: TRBV6-1; j_call: TRBJ2-1; cdr3_aa: CASSPPASGSPYNEQFF; cdr3_nt: TGTGCCAGCAGTCCGCCTGCGAGCGGGAGTCCCTACAATGAGCAGTTCTTC
d_call: -; clone_size: -; v_call: TRBV4-3; j_call: TRBJ2-7; cdr3_aa: CASSPSSRGGGGGEQYF; cdr3_nt: TGCGCCAGCAGCCCAAGCTCTAGGGGCGGGGGAGGGGGCGAGCAGTACTTC
d_call: TRBD2; clone_size: many; v_call: TRBV9; j_call: TRBJ2-7; cdr3_aa: CASSPGLAGVQEQYF; cdr3_nt: TGTGCCAGCAGCCCAGGACTAGCGGGAGTGCAAGAGCAGTACTTC
d_call: -; clone_size: -; v_call: TRBV14; j_call: TRBJ2-3; cdr3_aa: CASSPPGVYTDTQYF; cdr3_nt: TGTGCCAGCAGCCCTCCAGGAGTTTACACAGATACGCAGTATTTT
d_call: TRBD2; clone_size: many; v_call: TRBV5-6; j_call: TRBJ2-1; cdr3_aa: CASSTSGNNEQFF; cdr3_nt: TGTGCCAGCAGTACTAGCGGTAACAATGAGCAGTTCTTC
d_call: -; clone_size: many; v_call: TRBV20-1; j_call: TRBJ2-3; cdr3_aa: CSASGAVTDTQYF; cdr3_nt: TGCAGTGCTAGCGGGGCCGTCACAGATACGCAGTATTTT
d_call: TRBD2; clone_size: few; v_call: TRBV19; j_call: TRBJ2-6; cdr3_aa: CASSIPLGAGGYSGANVLTF; cdr3_nt: TGTGCCAGTAGCATTCCCTTGGGAGCGGGAGGCTACTCTGGGGCCAACGTCCTGACTTTC
d_call: TRBD1; clone_size: many; v_call: TRBV20-1; j_call: TRBJ2-7; cdr3_aa: CSARPGTGNYEQYF; cdr3_nt: TGCAGTGCTCGCCCCGGGACAGGAAACTACGAGCAGTACTTC
d_call: -; clone_size: many; v_call: TRBV7-2; j_call: TRBJ1-5; cdr3_aa: CASSFIGDQPQHF; cdr3_nt: TGTGCCAGCAGCTTTATCGGGGATCAGCCCCAGCATTTT
d_call: TRBD2; clone_size: -; v_call: TRBV7-3; j_call: TRBJ2-1; cdr3_aa: CASSVGAGVSYSEQFF; cdr3_nt: TGTGCCAGCAGCGTAGGAGCGGGGGTCTCCTACAGTGAGCAGTTCTTC
d_call: -; clone_size: many; v_call: TRBV20-1; j_call: TRBJ2-3; cdr3_aa: CSALGGSGTDTQYF; cdr3_nt: TGCAGTGCTCTTGGGGGGAGCGGCACAGATACGCAGTATTTT